The 28 T cell receptor beta chains reported below all come from one sample, sequenced in a study of cytomegalovirus exposure and HLA in healthy donors. Researchers ran the PCR with 60 Vbeta and 13 Jbeta primers. The method was immunoSEQ multiplex PCR; TCRdb's version includes in-frame clones alone and lacks a portion of them. The profile shows approximately 150,000 clones, over 70% of them singletons. The sample taken for sequencing was PBMCs. The receptors were gathered from a woman in her thirties or forties in good health and CMV-seropositive.

This CDR3 reads CAWSVGSAGVEGYTF. The CDR3 coding sequence is TGTGCCTGGAGTGTAGGTTCTGCGGGGGTAGAAGGCTACACCTTC. The chain uses TRBV30 and TRBJ1-2; the D gene is possibly TRBD1 (5 bases). The CDR3 contains 15 residues. CDR1 GTSNPN and CDR2 SVGIG come from the germline V gene (reference sequence). Trimming removed 0 bases at V and 8 bases at J, with 19 bases between. Looking up the rest from reference TRBV30 and TRBJ1-2 gives the full variable domain: SQTIHQWPATLVQPVGSPLSLECTVEGTSNPNLYWYRQAAGRGLQLLFYSVGIGQISSEVPQNLSASRPQDRQFILSSKKLLLSDSGFYLCAWSVGSAGVEGYTFGSGTRLTVV.

V gene TRBV6-1 combines with J gene TRBJ2-7, with TRBD1 matching over 9 bases. The CDR3 has 15 amino acids. Germline loops: CDR1 MNHNS, CDR2 SASEGT. The junction had 7 bases not matched to a gene; V was cut back by 4 bases and J by 3 bases. DNA for the CDR3: TGTGCCAGCAGTGTACAGGGGGCTTCAGTCTACGAGCAGTACTTC. It specifies CASSVQGASVYEQYF.

The chain couples TRBV6-1 to TRBJ2-1; TRBD2 agrees at 8 bases. The CDR3 consists of 14 residues. The V and J ends lost 7 bases and 5 bases, in that order; junction bases with no gene match: 7. Germline loops: CDR1 MNHNS, CDR2 SASEGT. CDR3 region: CASIPGGYDNEQFF. The CDR3 nucleotides are TGTGCCAGCATCCCGGGGGGGTACGACAATGAGCAGTTCTTC.

This clone turned up a few times. This chain connects TRBV11-3 to TRBJ2-1; 8 nucleotides agree with TRBD2. Germline lookup yields CDR1 SGHNT and CDR2 YENEEA. After removal of 2 bases from V and 7 bases from J, the junction contained 4 bases not matched to a gene. This CDR3 comprises 14 residues. CDR3 sequence reads: CASSLRGGGNEQFF. CDR3 nucleotides: TGTGCCAGCAGCTTACGGGGGGGCGGTAATGAGCAGTTCTTC.

This sequence joins TRBV10-3 and TRBJ2-1; TRBD2 aligns across 8 bases. The J segment lost 10 bases and the V segment lost 7 bases, leaving 15 bases of the junction unmatched. The CDR3 runs to 15 residues. Germline V gives CDR1 ENHRY, CDR2 SYGVKD. The CDR3 loop reads CAINPGTSRIYEQFF. The CDR3 coding sequence is TGTGCCATCAATCCCGGGACTAGTCGAATTTACGAGCAGTTCTTC.

This chain links TRBV30 with TRBJ1-1; D unresolved. The CDR3 extends over 12 amino acids. Per germline, CDR1 GTSNPN and CDR2 SVGIG (reference sequence). V lost 5 bases and J 5 bases, leaving 12 bases between the germline ends. The CDR3 region is CAWGPGETEAFF. In DNA, the CDR3 is TGTGCCTGGGGGCCCGGGGAGACTGAAGCTTTCTTT. Full variable domain (outside the CDR3, taken from reference TRBV30 and TRBJ1-1): SQTIHQWPATLVQPVGSPLSLECTVEGTSNPNLYWYRQAAGRGLQLLFYSVGIGQISSEVPQNLSASRPQDRQFILSSKKLLLSDSGFYLCAWGPGETEAFFGQGTRLTVV.

The genes are TRBV18 and TRBJ1-1; D uncertain. The germline V gene encodes CDR1 KGHSH and CDR2 LQKENI. The CDR3 has 14 amino acids. V was pared by 2 bases and J by 5 bases, with 12 bases between. In DNA form, the CDR3 reads TGTGCCAGCTCACCATCTGGGTTGCGGACTGAAGCTTTCTTT. Its translation: CASSPSGLRTEAFF.

The V and J genes are TRBV6-1 and TRBJ2-3; no clear D gene. The germline V gene encodes CDR1 MNHNS and CDR2 SASEGT. This CDR3 is built from 16 residues. The V and J ends lost 0 bases and 6 bases respectively, with 16 bases between them. CDR3 nucleotides: TGTGCCAGCAGTGAAGCCCTGCAGGCCCGCGCGGATACGCAGTATTTT. This translates into CASSEALQARADTQYF.

V gene TRBV5-5 combines with J gene TRBJ1-4; maybe TRBD1 (5 bases). The CDR3 loop spans 14 amino acids. The V gene lost 3 bases and the J gene lost 7 bases, with 13 bases spanning the gap. Germline V gene lookup returns CDR1 SGHKS and CDR2 YYEKEE (reference sequence). The CDR3 sequence is CASSSGVLGEKLFF. The CDR3, as DNA: TGTGCCAGCAGCTCGGGGGTTCTGGGTGAAAAACTGTTTTTT.

The sample holds one count of this clone. The chain carries TRBV29-1 and TRBJ2-5, with TRBD2 matching over 15 bases. V dropped 8 bases and J dropped 7; count of bases not matched to a gene: 8. The CDR3 consists of 14 residues. The germline gives CDR1 SQVTM, CDR2 ANQGSEA. As DNA, the CDR3 is TGCAGCACACGGACTAGCGGGGGGGGCGGGACCCAGTACTTC. It specifies CSTRTSGGGGTQYF. Full variable domain (missing parts from reference TRBV29-1 and TRBJ2-5): SAVISQKPSRDICQRGTSLTIQCQVDSQVTMMFWYRQQPGQSLTLIATANQGSEATYESGFVIDKFPISRPNLTFSTLTVSNMSPEDSSIYLCSTRTSGGGGTQYFGPGTRLLVL.

The chain carries TRBV5-1 and TRBJ1-2; weak D call: TRBD1 (6 bases). The ends were cut back, 5 bases at V and 4 bases at J, with 15 bases in the middle. Germline loops: CDR1 SGHRS, CDR2 YFSETQ. CDR3 length equals 14 residues. The CDR3: CASSPEGDIYGYTF. CDR3 DNA sequence: TGCGCCAGCAGTCCGGAAGGGGACATCTATGGCTACACCTTC.

V and J are TRBV6-1 and TRBJ2-1; TRBD2 matches 11 bases. Trimming took 4 bases from V and 5 from J; bases not matched to a gene: 4. CDR3 length: 15 amino acids. The germline V gene encodes CDR1 MNHNS and CDR2 SASEGT. Written as DNA, the CDR3 is TGTGCCAGCAGTGGACTAGCGGGGCTAAACAATGAGCAGTTCTTC. Protein: CASSGLAGLNNEQFF.

The V and J genes are TRBV19 and TRBJ1-4; 7 bases are shared with TRBD1. The V gene's germline CDR1 is LNHDA and CDR2 SQIVND (reference sequence). The CDR3 is 14 residues long. The junction had 3 bases not matched to a gene; V was cut back by 6 bases and J by 2 bases. The CDR3: CASSLQGTNEKLFF. The CDR3 DNA follows: TGTGCCAGTAGCTTACAGGGGACTAATGAAAAACTGTTTTTT.

V usage is TRBV19 and J usage is TRBJ1-6, with D unclear. This CDR3 spans 12 amino acids. From germline, CDR1 is LNHDA and CDR2 SQIVND (reference sequence). V lost 1 base to trimming and J lost 9 bases, with 4 bases between them. The CDR3 DNA sequence: TGTGCCAGTAGTATAGGCGGTTCACCCCTCCACTTT. It specifies CASSIGGSPLHF.

The CDR3 nucleotides are TGTGCCTGGAGTGCGCAAGGGGGCCCTGGGGCCAACGTCCTGACTTTC. Translated, it gives CAWSAQGGPGANVLTF. The chain employs TRBV30 and TRBJ2-6, with TRBD1 identical over 7 bases. Trimming cost V 1 base and J 2 bases; bases outside gene matches: 5. The CDR3 runs to 16 residues. CDR1 is GTSNPN and CDR2 is SVGIG in the germline V gene (reference sequence).

This clone was recorded once. This sequence joins TRBV13 and TRBJ2-3, with TRBD2 identical over 10 bases. CDR3 length: 14 amino acids. Germline CDR1 and CDR2: PRHDT and FYEKMQ (reference sequence). The junction had 1 base not matched to a gene; V was cut back by 6 bases and J by 1 base. The CDR3 region has the DNA TGTGCCAGCAGTCTAGCGGGGGGCACAGATACGCAGTATTTT. Its protein product is CASSLAGGTDTQYF.

A word on this clone: Other nucleotide sequences in the sample specify the same CDR3. The CDR3 loop is CASSYSRDTQYF. The DNA of the CDR3 is TGTGCCAGCAGTTACTCGAGAGATACGCAGTATTTT. The chain carries TRBV6-6 and TRBJ2-3; D remains unclear. Trimming took off 0 bases at V and 5 bases at J, with 3 bases between the two ends. This CDR3 is built from 12 residues. Germline CDR1 and CDR2: MNHNY and SVGAGI (reference sequence).

The V gene is TRBV4-2, the J gene TRBJ1-6, with 10 nucleotides matching TRBD1. V gave up 4 bases and J gave up 8 bases; unmatched junction bases: 5. This CDR3 spans 15 amino acids. From germline, CDR1 is LGHNA and CDR2 YNFKEQ. The CDR3 DNA reads TGTGCCAGCAGCCGAGACAGGGGGCAGGATTCACCCCTCCACTTT. This sequence encodes CASSRDRGQDSPLHF.

The chain recombines TRBV9 with TRBJ2-3; tentatively, D is TRBD1 (5 bases). The germline V gene encodes CDR1 SGDLS and CDR2 YYNGEE. This CDR3 is built from 16 residues. Trimming took 4 bases from V and 3 from J, leaving 18 bases between them. The CDR3 sequence is CASSSPRAQGTDTQYF. For the CDR3, the DNA is TGTGCCAGCAGCTCACCCAGGGCCCAGGGAACAGATACGCAGTATTTT. The full variable domain, with the rest looked up from reference TRBV9 and TRBJ2-3, is DSGVTQTPKHLITATGQRVTLRCSPRSGDLSVYWYQQSLDQGLQFLIQYYNGEERAKGNILERFSAQQFPDLHSELNLSSLELGDSALYFCASSSPRAQGTDTQYFGPGTRLTVL.

The J gene is TRBJ1-1, the V gene TRBV4-1; 7 bases line up with TRBD1. This CDR3 spans 15 amino acids. Germline V CDR1 and CDR2: MGHRA, YSYEKL. V shed 5 bases, J shed 5 bases, and the junction held 11 bases outside the gene matches. For the CDR3, the DNA is TGCGCCAGCAGCTCGCAGCATTTACAGGGGACTGAAGCTTTCTTT. This encodes CASSSQHLQGTEAFF.

This chain connects TRBV10-3 to TRBJ2-6; TRBD2 aligns across 10 bases. V lost 6 bases and J lost 1; bases outside the gene matches: 6. This CDR3 comprises 17 residues. CDR1 ENHRY and CDR2 SYGVKD come from the germline V gene. CDR3 region: CAISEAGGLSGANVLTF. CDR3 DNA: TGTGCCATCAGCGAAGCGGGGGGGCTTTCTGGGGCCAACGTCCTGACTTTC.

The chain joins TRBV7-2 to TRBJ1-6; TRBD1 aligns across 9 bases. Germline CDR1 SGHTA, CDR2 FQGNSA. V dropped 0 bases and J dropped 0; count of bases not matched to a gene: 12. The CDR3 sequence is 21 residues long. The DNA for the CDR3 is TGTGCCAGCAGCTTAGCACACACAGGGGGCGTGGGAATCTCCTATAATTCACCCCTCCACTTT. This encodes CASSLAHTGGVGISYNSPLHF.

The rearrangement links TRBV7-2 to TRBJ1-2, with D perhaps matching TRBD1 (5 bases). This CDR3 has 14 residues. Trimming took 2 bases from V and 5 from J, leaving 12 bases between them. Germline V gene data show CDR1 as SGHTA and CDR2 as FQGNSA. The CDR3 nucleotides are TGTGCCAGCAGCTTAATCGGACAATTTTATGGCTACACCTTC. Its translation: CASSLIGQFYGYTF. Full variable domain (missing parts from reference TRBV7-2 and TRBJ1-2): GAGVSQSPSNKVTEKGKDVELRCDPISGHTALYWYRQSLGQGLEFLIYFQGNSAPDKSGLPSDRFSAERTGGSVSTLTIQRTQQEDSAVYLCASSLIGQFYGYTFGSGTRLTVV.

This chain connects TRBV28 to TRBJ2-6, with TRBD1 as a possible D gene (5 bases). The CDR3 totals 17 residues. V dropped 3 bases and J dropped 2 bases, with 14 bases sitting between them. CDR1 and CDR2 (germline): MDHEN, SYDVKM. CDR3 nucleotides: TGTGCCAGCAGTTTCTGGGGCCATACTCCTGGGGCCAACGTCCTGACTTTC. Protein product: CASSFWGHTPGANVLTF.

This sequence joins TRBV5-1 and TRBJ2-6; 7 bases fit TRBD1. Germline-derived CDR1 and CDR2 are SGHRS and YFSETQ. The CDR3 contains 15 residues. V lost 3 bases, J lost 3 bases, and 3 bases stayed unmatched. The CDR3 DNA follows: TGCGCCAGCAGCTGGACAGGTAGTGGGGCCAACGTCCTGACTTTC. It translates to CASSWTGSGANVLTF.

The J gene is TRBJ1-1, the V gene TRBV10-3; 8 bases align to TRBD1. V dropped 10 bases and J dropped 4; count of bases not matched to a gene: 8. CDR3 length: 13 residues. CDR1 is ENHRY, CDR2 SYGVKD, per germline. Here the CDR3 reads CASGQGEGTEAFF. Here the CDR3 DNA reads TGTGCCAGCGGACAGGGTGAGGGCACTGAAGCTTTCTTT.

This clone has more than one count but fewer than ten. The CDR3 here is CASSSTGARGYTF. The CDR3, as DNA: TGTGCCAGCAGCTCAACAGGGGCCCGCGGCTACACCTTC. The chain joins TRBV11-3 to TRBJ1-2, with 7 positions matching TRBD1. The ends lost 4 bases at V and 8 bases at J; junction bases unmatched: 7. From germline, CDR1 is SGHNT and CDR2 YENEEA. CDR3 length: 13 amino acids.

This chain joins TRBV20-1 and TRBJ1-2, with a tentative D call TRBD1 (5 bases). CDR1 is DFQATT, CDR2 SNEGSKA, per germline (reference sequence). This CDR3 contains 11 residues. The CDR3, as DNA: TGCAAAATCGCAGACAGCTATGGCTACACCTTC. It translates to CKIADSYGYTF.